These 11 T cell receptor beta chains were all obtained from the same sample, sequenced in a study of control samples from healthy donors and cancer patients (TCRdb year 2020). Library construction relied on the immunoSEQ multiplex PCR assay. Held by TCRdb, this immuneACCESS table contains in-frame sequences only and omits some clones. Under half of the omission traces to an unresolved V gene where checked; the cause of the rest is unknown. The sample table lists some 170,000 clones, roughly 94% of them with a count of one. The ten largest clones capture about 14% of the sample. The sequenced material came from PBMCs. These TCRs come from a man in his sixties with colorectal cancer.

V usage is TRBV30 and J usage is TRBJ2-5; D gene ambiguous. The CDR3 is 15 residues long. The V and J ends lost 1 base and 3 bases respectively, with 15 bases between them. Germline CDR1 and CDR2: GTSNPN and SVGIG (reference sequence). The CDR3 region is CAWSAFLTAKETQYF. In nucleotides, the CDR3 is TGTGCCTGGAGTGCTTTTCTAACGGCGAAAGAGACCCAGTACTTC.

The chain recombines TRBV27 with TRBJ2-5, with D hard to call. Germline assignment: CDR1 MNHEY and CDR2 SMNVEV (reference sequence). The CDR3 covers 13 residues. The ends were cut back, 10 bases at V and 1 base at J, with 13 bases in the middle. DNA of the CDR3: TGTGCCACGCGTCCCCGGCCCCAAGAGACCCAGTACTTC. It specifies CATRPRPQETQYF.

The chain recombines TRBV12-3 or TRBV12-4 with TRBJ2-7; tentative D call: TRBD2 (6 bases). V lost 8 bases, J lost 4 bases, and 12 bases lay in between. This CDR3 contains 12 residues. CDR3 nucleotide sequence: TGTGCCAGCCAAGGGACTGGGTACGAGCAGTACTTC. Encoded protein: CASQGTGYEQYF.

On this clone itself: Its ends do not fully match the called genes, so a read error is possible. V and J are TRBV6-6 and TRBJ2-7, with D perhaps TRBD1 or TRBD2 (5 bases each). Germline CDR1 is MNHNY and CDR2 is SVGAGI (reference sequence). The CDR3 consists of 14 residues. In nucleotides, the CDR3 is TGTGCCAGCAGTTACGGGGGAACCGGACCAACGGATGCGTTC. Translated: CASSYGGTGPTDAF.

The V gene is TRBV7-9, the J gene TRBJ1-5; a weak D match, TRBD1 (5 bases). V lost 6 bases and J lost 6, with 9 bases in between. Germline V lookup: CDR1 SEHNR, CDR2 FQNEAQ (reference sequence). CDR3 length: 12 residues. CDR3 sequence: CASSHGGQPQHF. The CDR3 DNA sequence: TGTGCCAGCAGTCACGGGGGTCAGCCCCAGCATTTT.

CDR3 sequence: CASADGYEQYF. The CDR3 bases are TGTGCCAGTGCGGACGGATACGAGCAGTACTTC. The gene calls are TRBV19 and TRBJ2-7; D unclear. V lost 8 bases and J 4 bases, leaving 9 bases between the germline ends. The CDR3 loop spans 11 amino acids. In germline, CDR1 is LNHDA, CDR2 SQIVND (reference sequence).

J is TRBJ2-2 and V is TRBV7-9; 9 bases line up with TRBD1. CDR1 is SEHNR and CDR2 is FQNEAQ in the germline V gene (reference sequence). Trimming took 2 bases from V and 7 from J; bases not matched to a gene: 2. This CDR3 has 14 amino acids. As DNA, the CDR3 is TGTGCCAGCAGCTTAAGACAGGGGGTCGGGGAGCTGTTTTTT. Protein product: CASSLRQGVGELFF.

CDR3 in amino acids: CASSKGIVGQAFYEQYF. CDR3 in DNA: TGTGCCAGCAGCAAAGGGATCGTAGGACAGGCGTTCTACGAGCAGTACTTC. The chain combines TRBV21-1 with TRBJ2-7; the table names TRBD1, a call not compared with the DNA. TRBV21-1 is flagged as a pseudogene. This CDR3 comprises 17 residues.

The V call is TRBV6-5, the J call TRBJ2-7, with a tentative D call TRBD1 (5 bases). The V end was cut by 0 bases, the J end by 4 bases, with 16 bases between. CDR3 size: 16 residues. Per germline, CDR1 MNHEY and CDR2 SVGAGI. CDR3 in DNA: TGTGCCAGCAGTTACTCGTTTGACAGAAGGTTATACGAGCAGTACTTC. This encodes CASSYSFDRRLYEQYF.

The chain uses TRBV7-2 and TRBJ2-7, with 7 bases identical to TRBD2. This CDR3 contains 15 residues. J gave up 7 bases and V 1 base, and 10 bases lay outside the gene matches. CDR1 is SGHTA and CDR2 is FQGNSA in the germline V gene. The CDR3 coding sequence is TGTGCCAGCAGCTTAGAGCGGGGAAGGGTCGGAGAGCAGTACTTC. Its translation is CASSLERGRVGEQYF.

This clone has only one observation. Here the CDR3 DNA reads TGTGCCAGCAGCTCTAGCGGGGCTGTCACAGATACGCAGTATTTT. This encodes CASSSSGAVTDTQYF. The chain links TRBV9 to TRBJ2-3; TRBD2 matches at 9 bases. There are 15 residues in the CDR3. CDR1 is SGDLS, CDR2 YYNGEE, per germline. V lost 4 bases and J lost 2; bases outside the gene matches: 5.